The present TCR beta chain was sequenced within a study of CD8 T cells in Susac syndrome. Random hexamers were used to reverse transcribe the RNA input (roughly 0.5 to 1 ug). TCRdb reprocessed the immunoSEQ multiplex PCR reads with MiXCR, giving one entry per CDR3 protein. The sample gives under 150,000 distinct CDR3 sequences, 90% to 95% of which show up once; around 0.12% is in the top ten. V was pared by 6 bases and J by 5 bases, with 10 bases between. This CDR3 has 12 amino acids. CDR1 MNHNS and CDR2 SASEGT come from the germline V gene. This clonotype was sampled from a human donor with multiple sclerosis. The chain is built from TRBV6-1 and TRBJ2-5, with D maybe TRBD1 (6 bases). The specimen sequenced was CD4+ T cells from PBMCs. CDR3 in DNA: TGTGCCAGCAGGCAGGGGTGGGAGACCCAGTACTTC. Protein product: CASRQGWETQYF.